These 13 T cell receptor beta chains share one sample of origin, sequenced in a study of T cell clones after liver transplantation. Profiled with immunoSEQ multiplex PCR; TCRdb holds only in-frame clones, not every one. The table includes 55,000 to 75,000 clones, about 73% detected once. The specimen was CD4+ T cells from blood, collected at the roughly 15-month timepoint. The receptor set was obtained from a human patient who received a liver transplant. The graft donor may account for some of the T cells.

The chain is built from TRBV6-1 and TRBJ2-7; TRBD1 matches 10 bases. This CDR3 region has 14 residues. Germline CDR1 is MNHNS and CDR2 is SASEGT. With V trimmed by 1 base and J by 4 bases, 1 base remained unmatched. CDR3 in amino acids: CASSEGTGGYEQYF. The DNA for the CDR3 is TGTGCCAGCAGTGAAGGGACAGGGGGATACGAGCAGTACTTC.

The V call is TRBV6-5, the J call TRBJ2-1; D uncertain. CDR3 length: 14 amino acids. The germline V and J ends were trimmed by 7 bases and 0 bases, with 10 bases remaining between them. Germline-derived CDR1 and CDR2 are MNHEY and SVGAGI. The CDR3 DNA reads as TGTGCCAGCATCTCTTCGAGCTCCTACAATGAGCAGTTCTTC. This codes for CASISSSSYNEQFF.

CDR3 sequence (DNA): TGTGCCAGCAGTACCGGGACAGAAACCTACGAGCAGTACTTC. It encodes CASSTGTETYEQYF. The chain carries TRBV6-4 and TRBJ2-7; 7 nucleotides agree with TRBD1. The CDR3 spans 14 residues. Germline CDR1 and CDR2: MRHNA and SNTAGT. J gave up 2 bases and V 5 bases, and 6 bases lay outside the gene matches.

The genes are TRBV19 and TRBJ1-1, with D possibly being TRBD1 (5 bases). Germline V gives CDR1 LNHDA, CDR2 SQIVND (reference sequence). V was pared by 0 bases and J by 0 bases, with 17 bases between. CDR3 length: 18 residues. The CDR3 bases are TGTGCCAGTAGTATAGATCTTGATGTGGCGGGGGTGAACACTGAAGCTTTCTTT. Translated: CASSIDLDVAGVNTEAFF.

The rearrangement joins TRBV10-2 to TRBJ1-1, with D tentatively TRBD1 (5 bases). Germline CDR1 and CDR2: WSHSY and SAAADI. The V end was cut by 7 bases, the J end by 8 bases, with 14 bases between. CDR3 size: 12 residues. This chain's CDR3 is CASKMGTGEAFF. In DNA, the CDR3 is TGCGCCAGCAAGATGGGGACGGGAGAAGCTTTCTTT.

The J gene is TRBJ2-3, the V gene TRBV9, with D unresolved. This CDR3 region has 12 residues. Germline CDR1 is SGDLS and CDR2 is YYNGEE. Trimming stripped 3 bases from V and 3 bases from J, with 5 bases between. CDR3 coding DNA: TGTGCCAGCAGCGCAGTAACAGATACGCAGTATTTT. Translation: CASSAVTDTQYF.

V usage is TRBV15 and J usage is TRBJ1-5; D is undetermined. Germline-derived CDR1 and CDR2 are LNHNV and YYDKDF (reference sequence). The CDR3 is 16 amino acids. Between the trimmed V and J ends, which lost 3 bases and 6 bases, there was a span of 18 bases. The CDR3 DNA is TGTGCCACCAGCAGCCCTCTGTCTGGGGTAGGTCAGCCCCAGCATTTT. Protein product: CATSSPLSGVGQPQHF. Full variable domain (missing parts from reference TRBV15 and TRBJ1-5): DAMVIQNPRYQVTQFGKPVTLSCSQTLNHNVMYWYQQKSSQAPKLLFHYYDKDFNNEADTPDNFQSRRPNTSFCFLDIRSPGLGDTAMYLCATSSPLSGVGQPQHFGDGTRLSIL.

J is TRBJ2-3 and V is TRBV6-6; D is undetermined. The CDR3 covers 13 residues. Germline V gene data show CDR1 as MNHNY and CDR2 as SVGAGI (reference sequence). V lost 7 bases to trimming and J lost 5 bases, with 13 bases between them. CDR3 in DNA: TGTGCCAGCATGGCCCGGGCTGGAGATACGCAGTATTTT. It codes for CASMARAGDTQYF.

This chain uses TRBV15 with TRBJ2-1; TRBD2 agrees at 10 bases. The CDR3 consists of 18 residues. Germline values: CDR1 LNHNV, CDR2 YYDKDF (reference sequence). Trimming cost V 2 bases and J 3 bases; bases outside gene matches: 10. The CDR3: CATSRSLAGKSGYNEQFF. CDR3 nucleotides: TGTGCCACCAGCAGATCACTAGCGGGAAAGAGTGGCTACAATGAGCAGTTCTTC.

This chain links TRBV30 with TRBJ2-5, with 7 bases that match TRBD1. The end of the DNA aligns better with TRBJ2-7, so the J call may be wrong. The CDR3 runs to 13 residues. Per the germline V gene, CDR1 is GTSNPN and CDR2 is SVGIG (reference sequence). This CDR3 is CAWSRTGSYEQYF. Written as DNA, the CDR3 is TGTGCCTGGAGTAGGACAGGCTCCTACGAGCAGTACTTC.

J is TRBJ1-5 and V is TRBV6-1; weak D call: TRBD1 (5 bases). There are 14 residues in the CDR3. V dropped 2 bases and J dropped 6 bases, with 11 bases sitting between them. Germline CDR1 reads MNHNS; CDR2 reads SASEGT. CDR3 loop: CASSESTGGQPQHF. The CDR3 DNA is TGTGCCAGCAGTGAATCGACTGGGGGTCAGCCCCAGCATTTT.

For the CDR3, the DNA is TGTGCCAGTAGAGAGACCCATGACAATCAGCCCCAGCATTTT. Translated, it gives CASRETHDNQPQHF. The J gene is TRBJ1-5, the V gene TRBV19; the D is unclear. V shed 6 bases and J shed 3 bases, with 12 bases lying between them. Germline V gives CDR1 LNHDA, CDR2 SQIVND (reference sequence). The CDR3 covers 14 residues.

The chain uses TRBV6-1 and TRBJ1-1; perhaps TRBD1 as D (5 bases). V was pared by 6 bases and J by 5 bases, with 19 bases between. The CDR3 consists of 15 residues. The V gene's germline CDR1 is MNHNS and CDR2 SASEGT. The CDR3 bases are TGTGCCAGCAGACCGGGGCAGCAGGGAAGAACTGAAGCTTTCTTT. This encodes CASRPGQQGRTEAFF.